This T cell receptor beta chain was observed in a study of HIV-infected children after antiretroviral therapy interruption. Turning to the study itself: Children were on planned treatment interruption or continuous treatment.

This clonotype was counted at least ten times. A 3' RACE protocol on RNA, with unique molecular identifiers, produced the TCR library. In TCRdb, the 3' RACE reads were re-called with MiXCR into one record per CDR3 protein. The top ten hold almost 0.7% of the sample, which has about 50,000 distinct CDR3 sequences, approximately 4.3% seen once. Sample treatment: PENTA 11 planned treatment interruption arm or continuous ART arm. The trim removed 9 bases at V and 3 bases at J, leaving 10 bases unmatched. This CDR3 is built from 14 residues. The germline gives CDR1 LGHNA, CDR2 YNFKEQ. This TCR derives from a pool of human donors with HIV. The rearrangement links TRBV4-2 to TRBJ1-1, with 7 bases that match TRBD1. This material consisted of CD45RA+ CD4+ T cells from PBMCs, pooled from several time points, taken from a donor given antiretroviral therapy, either interrupted or continuous. Subset of the sample: naive CD4+ CD45RA+ CD45RO- T cells. The CDR3 coding sequence is TGTGCCAGGGGGGGAAGGGGGCCGGACACTGAAGCTTTCTTT. Translating gives CARGGRGPDTEAFF.